The text below deals with one T cell receptor beta chain. Its antigen is still unknown. This sample is part of a study of shared clonotypes between healthy human individuals. The study's findings and limits: Relative to their counterparts shared across all four donors, non-shared clonotypes exhibited diminished generation probabilities. Blood alone was sampled, and tissue repertoires likely differ.

The naive CD8 fraction comprised CD45RO-negative cells positively selected for CCR7 and excluded terminally differentiated effector memory CD45RA+ cells. Healthy HIV-negative adults without recent acute infections or vaccinations served as donors. The V gene's germline CDR1 is SGHDT and CDR2 YYEEEE. V gave up 4 bases and J gave up 2 bases; unmatched junction bases: 10. This CDR3 has 16 residues. Source study methods: In the immunoSEQ data, sequences were junction-only and lacked quality scores, so filtering differed. Libraries were prepared by immunoSEQ multiplex PCR; TCRdb keeps only in-frame clonotypes and omits some of them. That table supplies the V and J calls and clone size; D and trimming were determined from the DNA. This sample has approximately 590,000 clones, with roughly 96% found just once.

The TCR comes from a woman aged 25 to 39 in good health. The material sequenced was naive CD8+ T cells sorted from blood. The V and J genes are TRBV5-6 and TRBJ1-2; 8 bases fit TRBD1. Written as DNA, the CDR3 is TGTGCCAGCAGCCACATACAGGGGGACCCGAACTATGGCTACACCTTC. This encodes CASSHIQGDPNYGYTF.